The 20 T cell receptor beta chains given below trace back to one sample, sequenced in a study of blood T cell repertoires in COVID-19. The protocol was immunoSEQ multiplex PCR, while the TCRdb copy is restricted to in-frame clones and leaves out a portion. This sample carries under 150,000 clones, around 84% of them seen once, and the ten largest clones take 10% to 15%. The sequenced sample was peripheral blood. The receptors come from a man between 60 and 70 years old with active or convalescent COVID-19.

This clone was detected only once. The chain uses TRBV5-1 and TRBJ2-2; TRBD1 agrees at 7 bases. In germline, CDR1 is SGHRS, CDR2 YFSETQ. This CDR3 contains 15 residues. The J segment lost 3 bases and the V segment lost 4 bases, leaving 6 bases of the junction unmatched. CDR3 nucleotide sequence: TGCGCCAGCAGCCAGACAGGGTCATACACCGGGGAGCTGTTTTTT. Its protein product is CASSQTGSYTGELFF.

The chain uses TRBV4-1 and TRBJ2-7; tentative D call: TRBD1 (5 bases). Trimming shortened V by 4 bases and J by 0 bases, and 10 bases separated the two germline ends. CDR1 and CDR2 from the germline V gene are MGHRA and YSYEKL. There are 14 residues in the CDR3. This CDR3 is CASSPRQSSYEQYF. The CDR3 DNA reads TGCGCCAGCAGCCCCCGACAGAGCTCCTACGAGCAGTACTTC.

The V call is TRBV7-8, the J call TRBJ2-7; TRBD2 agrees at 11 bases. The CDR3 covers 16 residues. The V and J ends lost 5 bases and 2 bases, in that order; junction bases with no gene match: 8. CDR1 is SGHVS, CDR2 FQNEAQ, per germline. CDR3 amino acids: CASSTQLAGEAYEQYF. CDR3 sequence (DNA): TGTGCCAGCAGCACCCAACTAGCGGGAGAAGCCTACGAGCAGTACTTC. The full variable domain, in which reference TRBV7-8 and TRBJ2-7 provide the parts outside the CDR3, is GAGVSQSPRYKVAKRGQDVALRCDPISGHVSLFWYQQALGQGPEFLTYFQNEAQLDKSGLPSDRFFAERPEGSVSTLKIQRTQQEDSAVYLCASSTQLAGEAYEQYFGPGTRLTVT.

V is TRBV5-4 and J is TRBJ2-1; tentatively, D is TRBD2 (6 bases). Germline CDR1 and CDR2: SGHNT and YYREEE (reference sequence). The CDR3 consists of 15 residues. V lost 4 bases and J lost 2, with 13 bases in between. The CDR3: CASSTGLRAYNEQFF. CDR3 sequence (DNA): TGTGCCAGCAGCACGGGACTCCGGGCCTACAATGAGCAGTTCTTC.

This chain links TRBV6-2 or TRBV6-3 with TRBJ2-7, with 8 nucleotides matching TRBD1. The CDR3 covers 17 residues. With V trimmed by 2 bases and J by 4 bases, 13 bases remained unmatched. The germline V gene has CDR1 MNHEY and CDR2 SVGEGT. Written as DNA, the CDR3 is TGTGCCAGCAGTTACCCCTACAGGGGGTTTGGCTTTTACGAGCAGTACTTC. It codes for CASSYPYRGFGFYEQYF.

The chain combines TRBV4-3 with TRBJ2-6; a possible D gene is TRBD1 (5 bases). Trimming shortened V by 0 bases and J by 13 bases, and 16 bases separated the two germline ends. The CDR3 has 15 residues. Looked up from germline, CDR1 is LGHNA and CDR2 is YSLEER. CDR3 protein: CASSQDQAGLSVLTF. The CDR3, as DNA: TGCGCCAGCAGCCAAGATCAGGCAGGGCTAAGTGTCCTGACTTTC.

This clone has ten or more counts. This rearrangement joins TRBV7-9 to TRBJ1-1; D gene uncertain. The CDR3 loop spans 12 amino acids. From germline, CDR1 is SEHNR and CDR2 FQNEAQ (reference sequence). V lost 6 bases, J lost 0 bases, and 5 bases lay in between. CDR3 region: CASRALNTEAFF. The CDR3 DNA reads as TGTGCCAGCAGGGCATTGAACACTGAAGCTTTCTTT.

The V gene is TRBV28, the J gene TRBJ2-1, with TRBD2 matching over 9 bases. Germline V lookup: CDR1 MDHEN, CDR2 SYDVKM. V shed 11 bases and J 0 bases; nucleotides not matched to a gene: 2. CDR3 length equals 13 residues. The CDR3 coding sequence is TGTGCCGGAGCGGGAGGCTCCTACAATGAGCAGTTCTTC. Amino acid sequence: CAGAGGSYNEQFF.

The chain joins TRBV2 to TRBJ2-7, with TRBD1 matching over 9 bases. V shed 6 bases, J shed 5 bases, and the junction held 2 bases outside the gene matches. Germline values: CDR1 SNHLY, CDR2 FYNNEI. The CDR3 runs to 12 residues. CDR3 DNA: TGTGCCAGCAGCGGGGACAGGGACGAGCAGTACTTC. Translating it yields CASSGDRDEQYF.

This clone is medium-sized. V is TRBV28 and J is TRBJ2-7; no reliable D call. The germline V gene encodes CDR1 MDHEN and CDR2 SYDVKM. This CDR3 has 15 amino acids. Trimming took 6 bases from V and 3 from J, leaving 18 bases between them. This CDR3 is CASSPPISTHYEQYF. CDR3 in DNA: TGTGCCAGCAGCCCACCGATATCAACACACTACGAGCAGTACTTC.

Concerning this clone itself: This sample also contains other DNA sequences that code for the same CDR3. This rearrangement joins TRBV20-1 to TRBJ2-7; 8 positions match TRBD1. Germline CDR1 reads DFQATT; CDR2 reads SNEGSKA (reference sequence). Germline trimming cut 5 bases from V and 3 bases from J; bases unmatched to any gene: 0. The CDR3 totals 11 residues. The CDR3 sequence: CSAGQGYEQYF. CDR3 nucleotide sequence: TGCAGTGCTGGACAGGGCTACGAGCAGTACTTC.

This sequence joins TRBV27 and TRBJ2-7; D not resolved. V lost 3 bases and J 2 bases, leaving 11 bases between the germline ends. This CDR3 comprises 14 residues. CDR1 MNHEY and CDR2 SMNVEV come from the germline V gene (reference sequence). The CDR3 reads CASSFRQAPYEQYF. CDR3 nucleotide sequence: TGTGCCAGCAGTTTTCGGCAGGCACCCTACGAGCAGTACTTC.

This chain connects TRBV7-3 to TRBJ1-1; the D gene is possibly TRBD1 (5 bases). The CDR3 length is 14 residues. Trimming stripped 2 bases from V and 2 bases from J, with 9 bases between. Germline V gene lookup returns CDR1 SGHTA and CDR2 FQGTGA. CDR3 protein: CASSLQGRNTEAFF. As DNA, the CDR3 is TGTGCCAGCAGCTTACAGGGCAGAAACACTGAAGCTTTCTTT. Full variable domain (outside the CDR3, taken from reference TRBV7-3 and TRBJ1-1): GAGVSQTPSNKVTEKGKYVELRCDPISGHTALYWYRQSLGQGPEFLIYFQGTGAADDSGLPNDRFFAVRPEGSVSTLKIQRTERGDSAVYLCASSLQGRNTEAFFGQGTRLTVV.

The chain employs TRBV11-1 and TRBJ2-3; D might be TRBD2 (6 bases). Germline CDR1 and CDR2: SGHAT and FQDESV (reference sequence). Trimming pared 6 bases from V and 6 bases from J, leaving 13 bases between. This CDR3 region has 13 residues. The CDR3 DNA sequence: TGTGCCAGCAGTTGGGACTCCGCGGATACGCAGTATTTT. The encoded protein is CASSWDSADTQYF. Filled out from reference TRBV11-1 and TRBJ2-3, the complete variable domain reads EAEVAQSPRYKITEKSQAVAFWCDPISGHATLYWYRQILGQGPELLVQFQDESVVDDSQLPKDRFSAERLKGVDSTLKIQPAELGDSAMYLCASSWDSADTQYFGPGTRLTVL.

The chain has TRBV28 and TRBJ2-1; D is unclear. CDR1 and CDR2 (germline): MDHEN, SYDVKM. Trimming took off 2 bases at V and 5 bases at J, with 7 bases between the two ends. The CDR3 has 13 amino acids. CDR3 nucleotide sequence: TGTGCCAGCAGTTTAGGGCTTCACAATGAGCAGTTCTTC. It specifies CASSLGLHNEQFF.

This chain joins TRBV10-3 and TRBJ1-2; D possibly corresponds to TRBD1 (5 bases). The V gene lost 3 bases and the J gene lost 2 bases, with 16 bases spanning the gap. The CDR3 loop spans 16 amino acids. The germline V gene encodes CDR1 ENHRY and CDR2 SYGVKD. CDR3 protein: CAISDPHGGANYGYTF. CDR3 bases: TGTGCCATCAGTGACCCACACGGAGGGGCCAACTATGGCTACACCTTC.

The chain joins TRBV9 to TRBJ2-6, with D possibly matching TRBD2 (5 bases). With 4 bases removed from V and 1 base from J, the gap between germline ends came to 9 bases. CDR3 length: 15 amino acids. Germline CDR1 reads SGDLS; CDR2 reads YYNGEE. Here the CDR3 reads CASSLTGSGANVLTF. The CDR3, as DNA: TGTGCCAGCAGCCTAACGGGGTCTGGGGCCAACGTCCTGACTTTC.

The chain employs TRBV5-1 and TRBJ2-1; no reliable D call. The germline CDR1 and CDR2 sequences are SGHRS and YFSETQ. V was cut by 3 bases and J by 4 bases, with 2 bases left in between. The CDR3 sequence is 11 residues long. CDR3 in amino acids: CASSSYNEQFF. In DNA, the CDR3 is TGCGCCAGCAGCTCGTACAATGAGCAGTTCTTC.

This rearrangement joins TRBV21-1 to TRBJ1-1; the tabulated D call, TRBD1, remains unverified against the DNA. TRBV21-1 is a recognized pseudogene. CDR3 size: 14 residues. CDR3 nucleotide sequence: TGTGCCAGCAGCAAAGAAGCACAGGGAACCGAAGCTTTCTTT. This translates into CASSKEAQGTEAFF.

This chain connects TRBV5-4 to TRBJ2-7, with 8 bases matching TRBD2. Looked up from germline, CDR1 is SGHNT and CDR2 is YYREEE (reference sequence). Trimming at V came to 0 bases and at J to 4 bases, leaving 9 bases not matched to a gene. The CDR3 loop spans 16 amino acids. CDR3 DNA sequence: TGTGCCAGCAGCTTGGATTCGGGGGGGAGCAGATACGAGCAGTACTTC. This gives the protein CASSLDSGGSRYEQYF.